The rows below give T cell receptor beta chains drawn from one sample of a study of blood T cell repertoires in COVID-19. The protocol was immunoSEQ multiplex PCR, while the TCRdb copy is restricted to in-frame clones and leaves out a portion. This repertoire shows some 110,000 clones, 70% to 75% found once; its top ten account for 5.5% to 7.5%. Sequencing was carried out using peripheral blood. The receptors derive from a man at least 80 years old with COVID-19, enrolled during active disease. Both conserved end residues are part of each CDR3. Each record gives: CDR3 DNA, CDR3 protein, V gene, D gene, clone size, J gene. The D gene is left open where the match is weak. Some rows have no size entry. The others give once, few or many, or a class for an expanded clone.

CDR3nt: TGTGCCAGCAGCGTAGGGGGACAGAATAATTCACCCCTCCACTTT
CDR3aa: CASSVGGQNNSPLHF
v_gene: TRBV9
d_gene: TRBD1
abundance: NA
j_gene: TRBJ1-6

CDR3nt: TGTGCCAGCAGCTTAGCACAGGGGATGACACCCCTCCACTTT
CDR3aa: CASSLAQGMTPLHF
v_gene: TRBV11-1
d_gene: TRBD1
abundance: NA
j_gene: TRBJ1-6

CDR3nt: TGCAGCGTTGAAGATGCCGGGACTATGAACACTGAAGCTTTCTTT
CDR3aa: CSVEDAGTMNTEAFF
v_gene: TRBV29-1
d_gene: NA
abundance: NA
j_gene: TRBJ1-1

CDR3nt: TGCGCCAGCAGCCCAGGACCACAGGGCCCCTGGGAGATGAACACTGAAGCTTTCTTT
CDR3aa: CASSPGPQGPWEMNTEAFF
v_gene: TRBV4-1
d_gene: NA
abundance: NA
j_gene: TRBJ1-1

CDR3nt: TGCGCCAGCGGCCGCGACAGGGATTACGAGCAGTACTTC
CDR3aa: CASGRDRDYEQYF
v_gene: TRBV5-1
d_gene: TRBD1
abundance: NA
j_gene: TRBJ2-7

CDR3nt: TGTGCCAGCACCATCTCCCGGACAGGGAACACTGAAGCTTTCTTT
CDR3aa: CASTISRTGNTEAFF
v_gene: TRBV2
d_gene: TRBD1
abundance: NA
j_gene: TRBJ1-1

CDR3nt: TGTGCCAGCAGCCATGGGGAGATAAATTCACCCCTCCACTTT
CDR3aa: CASSHGEINSPLHF
v_gene: TRBV4-2
d_gene: NA
abundance: NA
j_gene: TRBJ1-6

CDR3nt: TGTGCCAGCAGCCGCGGACTAGCGGGAGTCGCCACCGGGGAGCTGTTTTTT
CDR3aa: CASSRGLAGVATGELFF
v_gene: TRBV14
d_gene: TRBD2
abundance: NA
j_gene: TRBJ2-2

CDR3nt: TGTGCCAGCAGTTTAACCGGGACAGGGAACTACAATGAGCAGTTCTTC
CDR3aa: CASSLTGTGNYNEQFF
v_gene: TRBV28
d_gene: TRBD1
abundance: NA
j_gene: TRBJ2-1

CDR3nt: TGTGCCAGCACCCCTCCCCACAGGGGGAATACTGAAGCTTTCTTT
CDR3aa: CASTPPHRGNTEAFF
v_gene: TRBV28
d_gene: TRBD1
abundance: NA
j_gene: TRBJ1-1

CDR3nt: TGTGCCAGCAGCCCAGGGGGCTCTGGGGCCAACGTCCTGACTTTC
CDR3aa: CASSPGGSGANVLTF
v_gene: TRBV7-3
d_gene: TRBD1
abundance: NA
j_gene: TRBJ2-6

CDR3nt: TGTGCCAGCAGTTCCTCCACCTACGAGCAGTACTTC
CDR3aa: CASSSSTYEQYF
v_gene: TRBV6-6
d_gene: NA
abundance: NA
j_gene: TRBJ2-7

CDR3nt: TGTGCCAGCAGTAGGACAGGGGACACTGAAGCTTTCTTT
CDR3aa: CASSRTGDTEAFF
v_gene: TRBV12-3/TRBV12-4
d_gene: TRBD1
abundance: few
j_gene: TRBJ1-1

CDR3nt: TGTGCCAGCAGGGGGTTATTAGCGGGAGGGCTCCACGAGCAGTACTTC
CDR3aa: CASRGLLAGGLHEQYF
v_gene: TRBV25-1
d_gene: TRBD2
abundance: NA
j_gene: TRBJ2-7

CDR3nt: TGCGCCAGCAGCTTTGCTAGCGAGGTACAAGAGACCCAGTACTTC
CDR3aa: CASSFASEVQETQYF
v_gene: TRBV5-1
d_gene: NA
abundance: NA
j_gene: TRBJ2-5

CDR3nt: TGTGCCAGCAGCTTAGAATGGGCGCAGCCTACGCAGTATTTT
CDR3aa: CASSLEWAQPTQYF
v_gene: TRBV11-2
d_gene: NA
abundance: NA
j_gene: TRBJ2-3

CDR3nt: TGTGCCAGCAGTTACCCGGAGTACGAGCAGTACTTC
CDR3aa: CASSYPEYEQYF
v_gene: TRBV6-7
d_gene: NA
abundance: few
j_gene: TRBJ2-7

CDR3nt: TGCAGCGTTGAAGTAGTGGGACTCTATGGCTACACCTTC
CDR3aa: CSVEVVGLYGYTF
v_gene: TRBV29-1
d_gene: NA
abundance: NA
j_gene: TRBJ1-2

CDR3nt: TGTGCCAGCAGAACAGGGGGGAGAAACACCATATATTTT
CDR3aa: CASRTGGRNTIYF
v_gene: TRBV6-5
d_gene: TRBD1
abundance: NA
j_gene: TRBJ1-3

CDR3nt: TGCGCCAGCAGCCTAGACAGGGCGGGTTCACCCCTCCACTTT
CDR3aa: CASSLDRAGSPLHF
v_gene: TRBV5-1
d_gene: TRBD1
abundance: NA
j_gene: TRBJ1-6

CDR3nt: TGTGCCAGCAGTTCCACCCCGGCAGGGACCTACGAGCAGTACTTC
CDR3aa: CASSSTPAGTYEQYF
v_gene: TRBV28
d_gene: NA
abundance: NA
j_gene: TRBJ2-7

CDR3nt: TGTGCCAGCAGTGGGGACAGGGCGAGGGAGCAGTACTTC
CDR3aa: CASSGDRAREQYF
v_gene: TRBV2
d_gene: TRBD1
abundance: once
j_gene: TRBJ2-7

CDR3nt: TGTGCCAGCAGGCCGGGACTAGCGGATCAAGAGACCCAGTACTTC
CDR3aa: CASRPGLADQETQYF
v_gene: TRBV5-4
d_gene: TRBD2
abundance: NA
j_gene: TRBJ2-5

CDR3nt: TGTGCCAGCAGCGACGAGGGAAGGCGGGAGCTGTTTTTT
CDR3aa: CASSDEGRRELFF
v_gene: TRBV9
d_gene: NA
abundance: NA
j_gene: TRBJ2-2